The 30 T cell receptor beta chains below were found in one sample sequenced in a study of blood T cell repertoires in COVID-19. Repertoires were generated with immunoSEQ multiplex PCR, while TCRdb's copy carries only in-frame clones and drops some. The sample includes some 250,000 clones, 86% of them seen just once. The material sequenced was peripheral blood. These TCRs come from a man aged 55-75 years with acute or convalescent COVID-19.

This clone was recorded a few times. This chain uses TRBV11-3 with TRBJ1-2; no reliable D call. Deletions cut 5 bases from V and 4 bases from J, with 14 bases between. The CDR3 runs 14 residues. The germline CDR1 and CDR2 sequences are SGHNT and YENEEA. The CDR3 DNA sequence: TGTGCCAGCAGCCCCCGGGGAGACGTCTATGGCTACACCTTC. The encoded protein is CASSPRGDVYGYTF.

The CDR3 DNA reads TGTGCCAGCAGCACCCAAACAGCAGTTTACAATGAGCAGTTCTTC. This codes for CASSTQTAVYNEQFF. This chain links TRBV7-2 with TRBJ2-1, with no clear D. The CDR3 contains 15 residues. V was trimmed by 5 bases and J by 4 bases, leaving 15 bases between them. CDR1 and CDR2 from the germline V gene are SGHTA and FQGNSA.

J is TRBJ2-5 and V is TRBV19; TRBD2 might be the D (6 bases). V lost 2 bases, J lost 4 bases, and 14 bases lay in between. The CDR3 has 15 amino acids. The germline V gene has CDR1 LNHDA and CDR2 SQIVND (reference sequence). CDR3 in DNA: TGTGCCAGTAGTATACGGATGCGGGGATCAGAGACCCAGTACTTC. This codes for CASSIRMRGSETQYF.

The chain employs TRBV3-1 (or the pseudogene TRBV3-2) and TRBJ1-2; D may be TRBD1 (6 bases). This CDR3 comprises 14 residues. V shed 6 bases and J shed 4 bases, with 15 bases lying between them. Germline V gene sequence: CDR1 LGHDT, CDR2 YNNKEL (reference sequence). The CDR3 coding sequence is TGTGCCAGCAGTCGGAACCAGGGGTCCTATGGCTACACCTTC. This sequence encodes CASSRNQGSYGYTF.

This chain links TRBV30 with TRBJ1-1; 8 positions match TRBD1. This CDR3 region has 14 residues. Germline V gene sequence: CDR1 GTSNPN, CDR2 SVGIG (reference sequence). The V gene end was trimmed by 3 bases and the J gene end by 4 bases; junction bases not matched to a gene: 7. The CDR3 loop reads CAWRRDRRVTEAFF. The DNA of the CDR3 is TGTGCCTGGAGGCGGGACAGGAGGGTCACTGAAGCTTTCTTT.

The chain carries TRBV6-5 and TRBJ2-7, with D possibly matching TRBD1 (6 bases). Germline lookup yields CDR1 MNHEY and CDR2 SVGAGI. V lost 6 bases and J lost 6, with 15 bases in between. The CDR3 has 13 amino acids. The CDR3 bases are TGTGCCAGCAGCCAGATCAGGGGAACCGAGCAGTACTTC. Its protein product is CASSQIRGTEQYF.

The chain links TRBV9 to TRBJ1-1; D remains ambiguous. V was pared by 4 bases and J by 1 base, with 11 bases between. Germline V lookup: CDR1 SGDLS, CDR2 YYNGEE. This CDR3 spans 14 amino acids. For the CDR3, the DNA is TGTGCCAGCAGCCCCCTAGGCGGGAACACTGAAGCTTTCTTT. Translated: CASSPLGGNTEAFF.

The chain employs TRBV19 and TRBJ1-4; 8 positions match TRBD1. This CDR3 contains 17 residues. V shed 0 bases and J 5 bases; nucleotides not matched to a gene: 8. The germline gives CDR1 LNHDA, CDR2 SQIVND (reference sequence). This CDR3 is CASSIDPHRGWNEKLFF. The CDR3 DNA follows: TGTGCCAGTAGTATAGATCCCCACAGGGGGTGGAATGAAAAACTGTTTTTT.

CDR3 in DNA: TGTGCCAGCAGAGATCAGGGTTTCGACTATGGCTACACCTTC. Translating gives CASRDQGFDYGYTF. This chain uses TRBV28 with TRBJ1-2, with D possibly TRBD1 on 5 matching bases. CDR1 MDHEN and CDR2 SYDVKM come from the germline V gene. V gave up 6 bases and J gave up 3 bases, with 14 bases separating them. This CDR3 has 14 residues.

The gene calls are TRBV9 and TRBJ1-6; D is possibly TRBD1 (5 bases). Trimming removed 4 bases at V and 17 bases at J, with 25 bases between. This CDR3 is 15 amino acids long. Per the germline V gene, CDR1 is SGDLS and CDR2 is YYNGEE. The CDR3: CASSPGILPGPGIHF. DNA for the CDR3: TGTGCCAGCAGCCCAGGGATCTTACCGGGCCCCGGCATCCACTTT.

This chain uses TRBV6-5 with TRBJ1-1; D ambiguous. The V end was cut by 2 bases, the J end by 0 bases, with 10 bases between. CDR1 and CDR2 from the germline V gene are MNHEY and SVGAGI. The CDR3 extends over 15 amino acids. Here the CDR3 DNA reads TGTGCCAGCAGTTACGGTCAGTCCATGAACACTGAAGCTTTCTTT. Translating it yields CASSYGQSMNTEAFF.

The rearrangement uses TRBV5-1 and TRBJ1-4, with 9 positions matching TRBD1. J was trimmed by 2 bases and V by 3 bases; bases with no gene match: 5. Germline V CDR1 and CDR2: SGHRS, YFSETQ. This CDR3 contains 16 residues. CDR3 sequence reads: CASSSGDRATNEKLFF. In nucleotides, the CDR3 is TGCGCCAGCAGCTCGGGGGACAGGGCCACTAATGAAAAACTGTTTTTT.

This clone was counted a few times. This chain joins TRBV30 and TRBJ2-4; the match to TRBD2 covers 11 bases. V lost 2 bases to trimming and J lost 6 bases; unmatched junction nucleotides: 9. The CDR3 sequence is 16 residues long. CDR1 is GTSNPN and CDR2 is SVGIG in the germline V gene (reference sequence). The CDR3 DNA is TGTGCCTGGAGTAAGGACTTAGCGGGAGGGGGAAACATTCAGTACTTC. It is translated as CAWSKDLAGGGNIQYF.

This clone has just a few counts. The chain links TRBV7-6 to TRBJ2-3; 7 bases map to TRBD1. After removal of 5 bases from V and 1 base from J, the junction contained 9 bases not matched to a gene. The CDR3 runs 16 residues. Looked up from germline, CDR1 is SGHVS and CDR2 is FNYEAQ. As DNA, the CDR3 is TGTGCCAGCAGCCCAGACAGGGTACCGCGCACAGATACGCAGTATTTT. Its translation is CASSPDRVPRTDTQYF.

This clone was detected only a few times. This chain connects TRBV5-1 to TRBJ2-7; possibly TRBD1 for D (7 bases). V was clipped by 0 bases and J by 2 bases, with 12 bases between them. Germline lookup yields CDR1 SGHRS and CDR2 YFSETQ. The CDR3 extends over 15 amino acids. The CDR3 nucleotides read TGCGCCAGCAGCTTGGAGGCAGGGGGGCCCTACGAGCAGTACTTC. It specifies CASSLEAGGPYEQYF.

This clone was counted once. This chain joins TRBV7-9 and TRBJ1-4; possible D gene TRBD1, 6 bases. Germline CDR1 SEHNR, CDR2 FQNEAQ (reference sequence). This CDR3 comprises 15 residues. Trimming stripped 1 base from V and 8 bases from J, with 14 bases between. The CDR3 sequence is CASSLEGTQGEKLFF. The DNA of the CDR3 is TGTGCCAGCAGCTTAGAGGGCACCCAGGGGGAAAAACTGTTTTTT.

The chain couples TRBV15 to TRBJ1-5; 10 bases agree with TRBD1. The CDR3 covers 19 residues. Germline lookup yields CDR1 LNHNV and CDR2 YYDKDF (reference sequence). Germline trimming cut 0 bases from V and 3 bases from J; bases unmatched to any gene: 11. CDR3 coding DNA: TGTGCCACCAGCAGAGATTTGGGACAGGGGTCGTACGCCAATCAGCCCCAGCATTTT. The encoded protein is CATSRDLGQGSYANQPQHF.

The rearrangement uses TRBV4-3 and TRBJ2-7; 7 bases fit TRBD2. Germline-derived CDR1 and CDR2 are LGHNA and YSLEER. This CDR3 comprises 17 residues. V lost 0 bases and J lost 6; bases outside the gene matches: 14. In nucleotides, the CDR3 is TGCGCCAGCAGCCAAGAGTTCCTACCCGGGAGGCGAGCCGAGCAGTACTTC. Translating it yields CASSQEFLPGRRAEQYF.

The J gene is TRBJ1-1, the V gene TRBV30; no clear D gene. Deletions cut 8 bases from V and 0 bases from J, with 10 bases between. The germline gives CDR1 GTSNPN, CDR2 SVGIG (reference sequence). CDR3 length: 12 amino acids. The CDR3 reads CATKKMNTEAFF. CDR3 bases: TGTGCCACAAAAAAGATGAACACTGAAGCTTTCTTT.

V is TRBV3-1 (or the pseudogene TRBV3-2) and J is TRBJ2-2, with TRBD2 matching 14 bases. The trim removed 1 base at V and 5 bases at J, leaving 6 bases unmatched. Germline assignment: CDR1 LGHDT and CDR2 YNNKEL (reference sequence). The CDR3 runs 18 residues. CDR3 sequence: CASSQGLAGGVWTGELFF. The DNA of the CDR3 is TGTGCCAGCAGCCAAGGACTAGCGGGAGGGGTGTGGACCGGGGAGCTGTTTTTT.

The chain carries TRBV10-3 and TRBJ2-7; D unclear. The CDR3 loop spans 13 amino acids. V was clipped by 6 bases and J by 5 bases, with 14 bases between them. Germline V gene sequence: CDR1 ENHRY, CDR2 SYGVKD. CDR3 sequence reads: CAIRPATTDEQYF. CDR3 coding DNA: TGTGCCATCAGGCCCGCTACGACTGACGAGCAGTACTTC.

Of note for this clone: Other DNA sequences in the same sample also yield this CDR3. Here the CDR3 DNA reads TGTGCCAGCAGTTCCTTAAATCAGCCCCAGCATTTT. Encoded protein: CASSSLNQPQHF. This chain joins TRBV27 and TRBJ1-5; unclear D gene. Germline CDR1 reads MNHEY; CDR2 reads SMNVEV (reference sequence). The CDR3 is made up of 12 amino acids. Deletions cut 4 bases from V and 4 bases from J, with 5 bases between.

This sequence joins TRBV5-4 and TRBJ1-1; possibly TRBD1 for D (6 bases). The CDR3 has 13 amino acids. CDR1 and CDR2 (germline): SGHNT, YYREEE (reference sequence). Trimming took off 6 bases at V and 1 base at J, with 10 bases between the two ends. The CDR3 bases are TGTGCCAGCATGCCGACAGGGAACACTGAAGCTTTCTTT. This codes for CASMPTGNTEAFF.

The gene calls are TRBV4-3 and TRBJ1-4; perhaps TRBD1 as D (6 bases). CDR1 and CDR2 from the germline V gene are LGHNA and YSLEER. V lost 2 bases to trimming and J lost 4 bases, with 11 bases between them. This CDR3 contains 15 residues. The CDR3 spells CASSQQAQGNEKLFF. The DNA of the CDR3 is TGCGCCAGCAGCCAACAAGCACAGGGTAATGAAAAACTGTTTTTT.

This clone was detected many times. The genes are TRBV6-5 and TRBJ2-5, with D tentatively TRBD2 (7 bases). The CDR3 loop spans 15 amino acids. V lost 6 bases to trimming and J lost 7 bases, with 21 bases between them. In germline, CDR1 is MNHEY, CDR2 SVGAGI. Here the CDR3 DNA reads TGTGCCAGCAGACCTACCCGGGGGGCCCTGGGGACCCAGTACTTC. Its translation: CASRPTRGALGTQYF.

V and J are TRBV5-3 and TRBJ2-7; D is possibly TRBD1 (5 bases). TRBV5-3 carries the ORF label, with uncertain function. Trimming took off 4 bases at V and 4 bases at J, with 15 bases between the two ends. The CDR3 runs 14 residues. CDR3 residues: CARSPWGRPYEQYF. The CDR3 region has the DNA TGTGCCAGAAGCCCGTGGGGCAGACCTTACGAGCAGTACTTC.

This chain joins TRBV30 and TRBJ2-3; 9 bases match TRBD2. Germline CDR1 and CDR2: GTSNPN and SVGIG (reference sequence). V gave up 2 bases and J gave up 4 bases; unmatched junction bases: 10. This CDR3 has 16 residues. The DNA of the CDR3 is TGTGCCTGGAGTAGAAGCGGGACTAGCCCTTCAGATACGCAGTATTTT. Translation gives CAWSRSGTSPSDTQYF.

The rearrangement links TRBV9 to TRBJ2-7; 8 bases map to TRBD1. The CDR3 extends over 15 amino acids. Germline V gene lookup returns CDR1 SGDLS and CDR2 YYNGEE. V was pared by 3 bases and J by 2 bases, with 7 bases of the junction left unmatched. Here the CDR3 DNA reads TGTGCCAGCAGCGCGGGACAGGATAATCCCTACGAGCAGTACTTC. Amino acids: CASSAGQDNPYEQYF. The full variable domain, rest sourced from reference TRBV9 and TRBJ2-7, is DSGVTQTPKHLITATGQRVTLRCSPRSGDLSVYWYQQSLDQGLQFLIQYYNGEERAKGNILERFSAQQFPDLHSELNLSSLELGDSALYFCASSAGQDNPYEQYFGPGTRLTVT.

This clone was seen a single time. V is TRBV6-4 and J is TRBJ2-1; D not resolved. This CDR3 is built from 13 residues. V lost 4 bases to trimming and J lost 8 bases, with 12 bases between them. Germline V CDR1 and CDR2: MRHNA, SNTAGT. Written as DNA, the CDR3 is TGTGCCAGCAGTGTCAACTTCCGCGATGAGCAGTTCTTC. Its translation: CASSVNFRDEQFF.

V usage is TRBV5-6 and J usage is TRBJ2-7; the D is unclear. V gave up 3 bases and J gave up 5 bases, with 9 bases separating them. The CDR3 totals 12 residues. Germline V gene lookup returns CDR1 SGHDT and CDR2 YYEEEE. The CDR3 nucleotides read TGTGCCAGCAGCTCACTACTCCACGAGCAGTACTTC. It codes for CASSSLLHEQYF.